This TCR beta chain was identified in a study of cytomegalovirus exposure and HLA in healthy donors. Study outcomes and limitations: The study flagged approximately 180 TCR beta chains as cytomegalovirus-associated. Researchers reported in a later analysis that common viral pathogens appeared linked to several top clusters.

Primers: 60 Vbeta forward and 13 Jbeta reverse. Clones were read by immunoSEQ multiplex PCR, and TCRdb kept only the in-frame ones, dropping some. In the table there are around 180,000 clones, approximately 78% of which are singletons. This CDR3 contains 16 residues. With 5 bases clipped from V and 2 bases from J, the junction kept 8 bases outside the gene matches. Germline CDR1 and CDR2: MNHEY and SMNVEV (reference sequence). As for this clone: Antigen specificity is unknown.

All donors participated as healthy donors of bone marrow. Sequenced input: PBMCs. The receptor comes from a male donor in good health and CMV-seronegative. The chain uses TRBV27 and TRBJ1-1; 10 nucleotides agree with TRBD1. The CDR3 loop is CASSPGTGVSNTEAFF. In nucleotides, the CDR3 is TGTGCCAGCAGTCCAGGGACAGGGGTATCAAACACTGAAGCTTTCTTT.